This T cell receptor beta chain was sequenced during a study of blood T cells in healthy people across ages (dated by TCRdb to between 2014 and 2016). Background for the entire study: In model experiments, template switching captured about one uniquely barcoded TCR beta cDNA molecule for every two T cells. Four age groups were formed from the donors: young (average approximately 15 years), middle-aged (around 37), aged (roughly 56) and long-lived (around 82). To track age-related changes in TCR beta repertoire diversity, the study relied on deep sequencing normalized with unique cDNA molecular identifiers. Using the same blood draw, the study looked at two additional independent replicas of 1 million unique cDNA reads for two donors, one aged 18 to 30 and the other aged 80 or older. To avoid experimental bias, donors of different ages were distributed randomly across sequencing lanes.

On the study overall, not on this receptor specifically: Observed TCR beta diversity per million T cells fell roughly linearly with age, and a significant reduction was already apparent by age around 36. A strong correlation was found between observed TCR beta diversity and the percentage of naive T cells measured by flow cytometry. Because profiling used bulk unsorted PBMCs, naive and antigen-experienced compartments could not be compared conclusively. Estimates of total diversity based on one million sequenced T cells were considered lower bounds and underestimates. Because donor CMV infection status was unknown, age-related changes in expanded clonotypes were potentially confounded. The long-lived group showed more naive CD4+ T cells, fewer expanded clones and increased TCR diversity than the aged group, suggesting age selection.

Via the germline V gene, CDR1 is KGHSH and CDR2 LQKENI. V is pruned by 3 bases and J by 4 bases, leaving 7 bases of the junction without a gene match. There are 16 amino acids in the CDR3, from cysteine to phenylalanine inclusive. Left in the record is the CDR3 DNA by itself, 48 bases read in frame from the first base. Concerning this clonotype: The antigen this receptor binds is unknown. Per-base qualities were not stored, and no clone one base away is much larger.

Library prep was done by 5' RACE. The sequencing machine was an Illumina HiSeq 2500. A second PCR of roughly 7 to 11 cycles was run with a J-beta primer mix and a sample-barcoded 5' primer. A unique molecular identifier was introduced onto each TCR beta cDNA molecule by a template-switch 5' adaptor carrying 12 random nucleotides. Each sample yielded at least 3 million CDR3-containing paired-end reads. All of the RNA was converted into first-strand cDNA using the Mint cDNA synthesis kit, with a TRBC-specific oligonucleotide serving as the primer. Following uracil-DNA glycosylase treatment, a first 18-cycle PCR with universal primers M1SS and BC2_uni_R was performed on all cDNA. In the source study's methods: Normalization of each sample was performed by random selection of 1 million high-quality reads, each carrying a distinct molecular identifier. Instead of being binned into consensus sequences, reads that shared molecular identifiers were thrown out. CDR3 identification, clonotype clustering and error correction used MiTCR with a Q25 quality threshold and the strictest error-elimination algorithm. A nonparametric unseen species model with Euler transformation was used to estimate a lower bound on total TCR beta diversity. TCRdb applied fastp at Q25 and MiXCR to the public reads, then kept only in-frame beta chains. Every entry covers one CDR3 protein and lists the most common genes and DNA from its rows. The V and J calls were not made by the authors but by TCRdb's processing. The sample table shows some 780,000 distinct CDR3 sequences, and roughly three fifths are seen once. Around a quarter of the sample is taken by the ten largest.

The donors were some 39 Caucasian individuals from Russia, aged 6 to 90 years, who were systemically healthy. Each donor gave 8 to 10 milliliters of peripheral blood, drawn into EDTA-treated Vacutainer tubes. PBMCs were isolated by Ficoll-Paque density-gradient centrifugation, with at least 6 million obtained per sample. Trizol reagent was used to extract total RNA from PBMCs, with at least 5 micrograms per sample. For every donor, an aliquot of PBMCs went through flow cytometry to measure the percentages of naive CD45RAhigh/CD27high T cells. The TCR was taken from a man aged 35 to 55 in good health. Sequencing was carried out using blood. The chain links TRBV18 with TRBJ2-3; TRBD1 agrees with 10 junctional bases. The CDR3 here reads CASSPAGTGDADTQYF. At the DNA level, the sequence is TGTGCCAGCTCACCTGCCGGGACAGGGGATGCAGATACGCAGTATTTT. Where the CDR3 stops, the reference TRBV18 and TRBJ2-3 genes take over; the full variable domain is NAGVMQNPRHLVRRRGQEARLRCSPMKGHSHVYWYRQLPEEGLKFMVYLQKENIIDESGMPKERFSAEFPKEGPSILRIQQVVRGDSAAYFCASSPAGTGDADTQYFGPGTRLTVL.